This T cell receptor beta chain was identified in a study of tumor-infiltrating lymphocytes in oesophageal squamous cell carcinoma. The CDR3 has 16 residues if both end residues are counted. Points on this clonotype: This CDR3 is missing its conserved last phenylalanine or tryptophan, likely due to a read error. The DNA is left out, because the CDR3 cannot be placed on it with certainty; the CDR3 is given as TCRdb lists it.

A single record per CDR3 protein comes from TCRdb applying MiXCR to the PCR reads. This sample has 16,000 or so distinct CDR3 sequences, with about 50% found just once. The sample comprised esophageal tumor tissue. V gene TRBV12-3 or TRBV12-4 combines with J gene TRBJ2-3; TRBD1 is taken as the D call from the table, unchecked against the DNA. The source is a male donor with esophageal squamous cell carcinoma. CDR3 amino acids: CASSLDAQGTKQYFGP.